This TCR beta chain was sequenced during a study of regulatory T cells in long-lasting Graves disease. The time point is: newly diagnosed GD, antithyroid drugs for less than 3 months. From PBMCs, RNA was extracted and then used to make the TCR library. Germline values: CDR1 SGHKS, CDR2 YYEKEE (reference sequence). The V end lost 3 bases, the J end lost 8 bases, and 20 bases lay between the germline ends. CDR3 size: 15 residues. Building of the TCR beta libraries involved iRepertoire HTBI primers and Arm-PCR of CDR3 regions. TCRdb ran MiXCR on the multiplex PCR reads and lists one entry per CDR3 protein. Of over 500,000 distinct CDR3 sequences listed, roughly 16% were seen once; the top ten hold about 17%. This clonotype was seen only a few times. These data are also associated with another study on T cells in Graves' hyperthyroidism and ophthalmopathy. That work states: The study based diagnoses on clinical symptoms, serum thyroxine and TRAb, thyroid ultrasound and orbital computed tomography. A model built on 13 V-J features separated ophthalmopathy from stable hyperthyroidism.

The sample was peripheral blood mononuclear cells (PBMCs), taken at new diagnosis, from a patient treated with antithyroid drugs. The V call is TRBV5-5, the J call TRBJ1-2; TRBD1 might be the D (5 bases). This sequence originates from a young woman with Graves disease. This chain's CDR3 is CASSSDSQVVRGYTF. DNA for the CDR3: TGTGCCAGCAGCTCAGACAGTCAGGTAGTGAGGGGCTACACCTTC.